This TCR beta chain was documented in a study of T cell repertoires in cytomegalovirus infection. Study-wide context: Indications came from public TCR beta signatures; they pointed to CMV infection and to a matching HLA type.

CDR3 length: 16 amino acids. V shed 0 bases and J shed 0 bases, with 10 bases lying between them. The germline CDR1 and CDR2 sequences are LGHNA and YNFKEQ. TCRdb re-derived calls from the reads in MiXCR, one entry per CDR3 protein. The data show fewer than 350,000 distinct CDR3 sequences, with roughly 15% seen just once and 9.5% to 15% held by the top ten. As concerns this clonotype: Its antigen is unknown.

Overall study results and limits: CMV carriers having the relevant HLA were flagged by cumulative public TCR beta family frequency.

Sequences were obtained from PBMCs. The chain employs TRBV4-2 and TRBJ2-3; D uncertain. This clonotype was obtained from a human donor in good health (CMV status not recorded). Some clones in this sample may be carry-over from other donors' samples. This CDR3 reads CASSQDLRTSTDTQYF. As DNA, the CDR3 is TGTGCCAGCAGCCAAGATCTTCGCACTAGCACAGATACGCAGTATTTT.